These 3 T cell receptor beta chains came from one sample sequenced in a study of cytomegalovirus exposure and HLA in healthy donors. Primers included in the PCR were 60 Vbeta and 13 Jbeta primers. Assay: immunoSEQ multiplex PCR; the TCRdb copy retains only in-frame clones and omits some. This sample contains approximately 190,000 clones. The sample comprised PBMCs. These receptors were obtained from a man aged 25 to 40 in good health and CMV-seronegative.

The CDR3 loop reads CASGFRWLAPDTGELFF. CDR3 nucleotide sequence: TGTGCCAGTGGCTTTCGCTGGTTGGCCCCTGACACCGGGGAGCTGTTTTTT. The genes are TRBV19 and TRBJ2-2; no clear D. V lost 8 bases to trimming and J lost 3 bases, with 22 bases between them. CDR3 length: 17 residues. Germline loops: CDR1 LNHDA, CDR2 SQIVND (reference sequence).

The rearrangement links TRBV2 to TRBJ2-3; a weak D match, TRBD2 (5 bases). CDR3 length equals 14 residues. Germline CDR1 is SNHLY and CDR2 is FYNNEI. Trimming removed 6 bases at V and 2 bases at J, with 12 bases between. This chain's CDR3 is CASRERENTDTQYF. DNA for the CDR3: TGTGCCAGCAGGGAGAGGGAGAACACAGATACGCAGTATTTT.

V and J are TRBV5-1 and TRBJ2-1; 11 nucleotides match TRBD2. Germline V lookup: CDR1 SGHRS, CDR2 YFSETQ. This CDR3 spans 19 amino acids. The V gene end was trimmed by 4 bases and the J gene end by 4 bases; junction bases not matched to a gene: 16. The CDR3 reads CASSTLGLAAETPYNEQFF. In DNA form, the CDR3 reads TGCGCCAGCAGCACCCTGGGACTAGCGGCAGAAACACCGTACAATGAGCAGTTCTTC. The variable domain in full, with the rest retrieved from reference TRBV5-1 and TRBJ2-1, is KAGVTQTPRYLIKTRGQQVTLSCSPISGHRSVSWYQQTPGQGLQFLFEYFSETQRNKGNFPGRFSGRQFSNSRSEMNVSTLELGDSALYLCASSTLGLAAETPYNEQFFGPGTRLTVL.